One T cell receptor beta chain is described in this entry. Antigen: not known. The sample comes from a study of cytomegalovirus exposure and HLA in healthy donors. PCR used 60 Vbeta primers and 13 Jbeta primers. TCRdb keeps only in-frame clones here, not all; method: immunoSEQ multiplex PCR. The data contain approximately 150,000 clones, roughly 80% of them singletons. Trimming at V came to 5 bases and at J to 4 bases, leaving 8 bases not matched to a gene. The germline gives CDR1 SGHTA, CDR2 FQGNSA. This CDR3 contains 15 residues. Study-wide points: Researchers reported in a later analysis that a missense DCLRE1C variant was tied to TCR beta V- and J-gene trimming. An assumption of roughly uniform sequencing depth across donors underlay the presence/absence analyses.

Sequencing was done on a sample of PBMCs. The TCR comes from a male donor in good health and CMV-seronegative. The genes are TRBV7-2 and TRBJ2-1; 7 nucleotides agree with TRBD2. The CDR3 DNA follows: TGTGCCAGCAGCCCCGGGAGCGGGACTTACAATGAGCAGTTCTTC. Translated, it gives CASSPGSGTYNEQFF.